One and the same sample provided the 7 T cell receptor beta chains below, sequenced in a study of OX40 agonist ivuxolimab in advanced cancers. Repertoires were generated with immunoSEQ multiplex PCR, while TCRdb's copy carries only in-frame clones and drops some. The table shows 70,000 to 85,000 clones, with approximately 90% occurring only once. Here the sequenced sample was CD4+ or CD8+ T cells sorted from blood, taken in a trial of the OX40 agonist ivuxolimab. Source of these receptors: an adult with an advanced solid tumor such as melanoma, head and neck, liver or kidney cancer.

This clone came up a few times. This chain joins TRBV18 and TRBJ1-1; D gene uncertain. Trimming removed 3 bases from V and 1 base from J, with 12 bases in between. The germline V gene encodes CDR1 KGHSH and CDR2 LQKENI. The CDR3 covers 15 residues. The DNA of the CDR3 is TGTGCCAGCTCACCTGCAGGAACCCAGAACACTGAAGCTTTCTTT. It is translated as CASSPAGTQNTEAFF.

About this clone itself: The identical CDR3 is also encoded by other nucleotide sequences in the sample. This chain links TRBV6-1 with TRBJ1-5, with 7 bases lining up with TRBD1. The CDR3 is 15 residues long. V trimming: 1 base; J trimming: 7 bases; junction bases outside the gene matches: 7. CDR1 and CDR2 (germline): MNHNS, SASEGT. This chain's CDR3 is CASSEGQGRGQPQHF. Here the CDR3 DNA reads TGTGCCAGCAGTGAAGGACAGGGACGCGGGCAGCCCCAGCATTTT.

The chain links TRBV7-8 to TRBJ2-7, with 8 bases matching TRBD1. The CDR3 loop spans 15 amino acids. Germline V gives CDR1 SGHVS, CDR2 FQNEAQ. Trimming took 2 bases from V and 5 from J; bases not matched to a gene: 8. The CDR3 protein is CASSLLQGARDEQYF. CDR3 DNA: TGTGCCAGCAGCTTATTGCAGGGGGCGAGGGACGAGCAGTACTTC.

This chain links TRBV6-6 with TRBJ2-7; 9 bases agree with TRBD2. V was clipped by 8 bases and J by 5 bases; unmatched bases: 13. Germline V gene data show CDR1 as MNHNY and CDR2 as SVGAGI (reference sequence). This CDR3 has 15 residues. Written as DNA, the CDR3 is TGTGCCAGCCGCGCTAGCGGGACGCATGGGGACGAGCAGTACTTC. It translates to CASRASGTHGDEQYF.

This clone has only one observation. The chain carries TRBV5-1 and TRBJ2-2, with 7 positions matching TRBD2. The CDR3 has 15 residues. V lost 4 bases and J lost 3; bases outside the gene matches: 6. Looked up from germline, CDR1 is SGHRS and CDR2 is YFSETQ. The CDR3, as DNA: TGCGCCAGCAGCGGAGCGGGGATTCACACCGGGGAGCTGTTTTTT. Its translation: CASSGAGIHTGELFF. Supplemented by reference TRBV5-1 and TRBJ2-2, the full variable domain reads KAGVTQTPRYLIKTRGQQVTLSCSPISGHRSVSWYQQTPGQGLQFLFEYFSETQRNKGNFPGRFSGRQFSNSRSEMNVSTLELGDSALYLCASSGAGIHTGELFFGEGSRLTVL.

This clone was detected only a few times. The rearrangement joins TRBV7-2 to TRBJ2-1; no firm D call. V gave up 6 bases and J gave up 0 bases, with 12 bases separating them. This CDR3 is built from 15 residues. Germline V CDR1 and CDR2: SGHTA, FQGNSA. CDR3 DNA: TGTGCCAGCAGAACTACCCGTAGCTCCTACAATGAGCAGTTCTTC. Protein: CASRTTRSSYNEQFF.

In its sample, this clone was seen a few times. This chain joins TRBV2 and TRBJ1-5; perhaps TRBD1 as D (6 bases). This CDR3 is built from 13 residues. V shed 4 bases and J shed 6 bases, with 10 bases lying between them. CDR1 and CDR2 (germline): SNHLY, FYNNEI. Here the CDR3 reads CASSAGVSQPQHF. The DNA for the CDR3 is TGTGCCAGCAGTGCAGGGGTGAGTCAGCCCCAGCATTTT. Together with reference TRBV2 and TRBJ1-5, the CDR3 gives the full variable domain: EPEVTQTPSHQVTQMGQEVILRCVPISNHLYFYWYRQILGQKVEFLVSFYNNEISEKSEIFDDQFSVERPDGSNFTLKIRSTKLEDSAMYFCASSAGVSQPQHFGDGTRLSIL.